What follows is one TCR beta chain and its context. Its antigen specificity is not known. No base quality values were provided; no much bigger clone lies one nucleotide off. The data stem from a study of cytomegalovirus exposure and HLA in healthy donors (dated by TCRdb to about 2017). As for the study more broadly: An earlier analysis of some 550 of the donors reported about 250 Gb of sequence data and around 120 million unique TCR beta sequences from about 179 million T cells. An early release covering more than 500 HLA-typed donors comprised about 300 gigabases of sequencing data and about 90 million unique TCR sequences. Among the roughly 400 genotyped donors, around 81% belonged to the genetic ancestry cluster associated with self-reported Caucasian donors. The aim of the study was to test whether cataloging public T cell receptors could identify signatures of past pathogen exposure. The study profiled the T cell repertoires of under 850 subjects by immunosequencing and related them to cytomegalovirus serostatus. Along with the roughly 670-subject first cohort, a separate validation cohort of over a hundred different subjects was used. To predict cytomegalovirus infection status, the study combined high-throughput TCR immunosequencing, statistical association of individual TCRs with disease status, and machine learning. To study patterns of TCR occurrence, a later analysis re-analyzed previously published TCR beta repertoires from 666 donors and added high-resolution HLA genotyping. Rather than using new phenotypic data, the later analysis identified candidate immune exposures from TCR beta sequences and from how often those sequences occurred across donors. An earlier analysis of some 500 of the donors applied high-throughput TCR beta sequencing to assess whether each TCR beta V gene segment acted as functional or pseudogenic. Donor age, sex, ethnicity and CMV serostatus were compiled alongside the repertoire data. A later genetic analysis took genome-wide SNP genotypes for about three fifths of the 666 donors and used that subset as a discovery cohort. Every repertoire in the discovery cohort had been generated on one and the same sequencing platform. HLA typing covered class I and class II loci at four-digit resolution. The number of donors typed differed by locus, with about 629-630 for A, B, C, DRB1 and DQB1, approximately 500 for DQA1, 600 to 610 for DPA1, and 472 for DPB1. Four or five DR-DQ haplotypes were treated as single units for association and clustering because of strong linkage in the cohort. Across approximately 400 genotyped donors of the cohort, an average of approximately 200,000 unique TCR beta nucleotide sequences per donor were sequenced, and roughly a sixth of those sequences were non-productive. General conclusions and limits of the study: Linkage disequilibrium might explain the correlated functional status among segregating V segments, but an unknown experimental factor could not be excluded. According to a later analysis, TCR association rates differed among HLA loci, with DRB1 alleles showing the most associated TCRs and HLA-C alleles showing the fewest. A further reported finding was that TCR beta sequences accurately predicted the HLA-A and HLA-B alleles for most subjects in the first cohort. It was suggested by the authors that the approach could potentially be generalized to other disease states and immunological phenotypes. In an earlier analysis of approximately 590 of the donors, most TCR beta V segments appeared in productive rearrangements about 87% or about 30% of the time, broadly matching IMGT annotations. In vitro tests confirmed that a few of the cytomegalovirus-associated TCR beta chains recognize cytomegalovirus antigens. A later analysis reported that several top co-occurrence clusters appeared linked to parvovirus B19, influenza, CMV and Epstein-Barr virus. In this cohort, only TCR beta chains were sequenced, and detectable features were limited by the absence of alpha or paired-chain data. The sequencing pipeline was judged likely to have produced a cluster of highly shared sequence variants as a technical artifact. Most CMV-associated TCR beta chains appeared to be HLA-restricted in a later analysis, and the HLA associations seemed to be driven largely by CMV exposure. Some IMGT-functional V segments, including TRBV6-2 and TRBV6-3, could not be told apart with the 87-base-pair reads, so those segments were excluded. A later analysis associated 15,000 or so TCR beta sequences with specific HLA alleles at a false discovery rate of 0.05. An association between a missense DCLRE1C variant and V-gene and J-gene trimming of TCR beta chains was found in a later genetic analysis and replicated in an independent cohort. The only immune exposure information available for the cohort was CMV serostatus. Because HLA typing was unavailable for some donors at each locus, only the typed subset was used in association tests. Strong co-occurrence of HLA alleles, especially DR and DQ, made assigning TCR associations to individual alleles difficult. In a later analysis, HLA-associated TCR beta chains showed more clonal expansion and lower generation probabilities than non-associated chains that were equally common. In a later genetic analysis, fewer N-insertions in productive TCRs were reported among donors in an Asian-associated ancestry cluster than the 666-donor mean. Roughly uniform sequencing depth across donors was assumed in presence/absence analyses, although this assumption may not hold. Because counts were too low, seventeen rarely observed V segments, including chromosome 9 orphons, were excluded from the earlier analysis of roughly 580 of the donors. A total of roughly 160 TCR beta chains were listed by the study as associated with cytomegalovirus. Cytomegalovirus status was reported to be diagnosed by the classifier with high specificity and sensitivity in both the original and validation cohorts. Most TCR sequences were seen in very few donors, while some public TCRs were found in many individuals.

The germline V gene (reference sequence) specifies DFQATT as CDR1 and SNEGSKA as CDR2. The CDR3 measures 11 amino acids from cysteine to phenylalanine. This entry keeps only the CDR3 DNA: 33 bases, framed from base 1. The cohort was made up of roughly 670 healthy bone marrow donors. At the time of sampling, every cohort member was nominally healthy, though immune exposures that went unrecorded were likely present. The donor was CMV seropositive and was included in the group of approximately 310 seropositive cohort members. A peripheral blood sample was provided by each donor, and peripheral blood mononuclear cells were used for TCR beta sequencing. Genomic DNA was extracted from the blood cell samples with the Qiagen DNeasy Blood Extraction Kit. The library was produced with the immunoSEQ multiplex PCR assay. For the multiplex PCR, a mixture combining 60 forward primers for TCR Vbeta segments and 13 reverse primers for TCR Jbeta segments was used. The CDR3 region of rearranged TCR beta genes was amplified from genomic DNA with a multiplex PCR assay. The amplified TCR beta libraries were sequenced on the Illumina HiSeq System as 87-base-pair reads. The authors processed their data as follows. Across the 670 or so repertoires, a later analysis counted 60 million to 90 million unique TCR beta chains, approximately 12 million of which were shared by at least two donors. To remove PCR and sequencing errors, raw reads were error-corrected and collapsed into unique sequences using a nearest-neighbor algorithm that merged closely related sequences. To assign V, D and J gene segments, CDR3 sequences were aligned to IMGT reference sequences. For a sequence to be retained, a match of at least six nucleotides to both a V gene segment and a J gene segment was required. A rearrangement counted as productive if the CDR3 had no stop codons and remained in frame with V and J, and every other rearrangement counted as non-productive. CDR3 was defined according to IMGT convention as the region running from the second conserved V-encoded cysteine to the conserved J-encoded phenylalanine. The earlier analysis of a few hundred of the donors excluded any sequence lacking an unambiguous match to a single V gene segment. An earlier analysis of almost 600 of the donors classified V segments as functional when productive rearrangements were above 56.7% and as segregating when the standard deviation between donors was above 5%. To diagnose cytomegalovirus status from the catalog of TCR beta chain sequences, a statistical classification framework was built. In a later analysis, TCR nucleotide sequences were compared against IMGT/GENE-DB human TR gene sequences so that V and J genes could be assigned. The TCRdist pipeline was used in a later analysis to assign CDR3 sequences and most-parsimonious VDJ recombination scenarios. A later analysis defined each TCR beta chain by its CDR3 amino acid sequence plus V-gene family, and excluded reads lacking a unique V-gene family. To address suspected cross-contamination and a sequencing artifact, a later analysis removed several hundred highly shared, low-generation-probability nucleotide sequences. For each public chain, a later analysis derived a clonal expansion index from normalized ranks of inferred template counts within each repertoire. Generation probabilities in a later analysis came from a VDJ recombination model fitted to out-of-frame rearrangements, and those results were checked against IGoR. In a later analysis, hypergeometric tests were used to score TCR-TCR, TCR-HLA and TCR-CMV co-occurrence, with a repertoire-size bias correction applied to TCR pairs. In a later analysis, false discovery rates were estimated by permuting HLA or CMV assignments 20 times. In a later analysis, co-occurring TCRs were grouped with DBSCAN, and TCRdist sequence similarity was added when clustering was performed within HLA-allele-positive subsets. Repertoires with fewer than 30,000 or more than 120,000 public chains, plus five repertoires with anomalous nucleotide sharing, were excluded from co-occurrence clustering. TCRdb limited this immuneACCESS table to in-frame rearrangements with V and J called. A share of clones is missing; checked studies link under half to unresolved V genes, and the rest is unexplained. For V, J and clone size, that table is used; D and trimming come from the DNA. The sample table contains 57,000 or so clones; only one count was recorded for about 73% of them. The ten largest clones add up to just under 20% of the sample.

The sequenced sample was PBMCs. This clonotype was obtained from a woman aged 55 to 70 in good health and CMV-seropositive. The chain was built from TRBV20-1 and TRBJ2-5, with no confidently assigned D gene. The J call is uncertain, as TRBJ2-7 better fits the DNA end. The CDR3 reads as follows: CSASRYYEQYF. The sequenced DNA: TGCAGTGCTAGTCGGTACTACGAGCAGTACTTC.